This T cell receptor (beta chain) was retrieved from a study of response to subunit inactivated influenza vaccine. This clonotype came up a few times. TCRdb redid the calling of the RT-PCR reads with MiXCR, one entry per CDR3 protein. This table holds about 570,000 distinct CDR3 sequences, 10% to 12% found once. CDR1 SGHVS and CDR2 FNYEAQ come from the germline V gene. The length of the CDR3 is 15 residues. With 2 bases clipped from V and 7 bases from J, the junction kept 8 bases outside the gene matches. These same data were also listed under a study on T cells expressing NK-cell markers. From that paper: For TCR beta, cDNA was produced by 5'RACE template switching with UMIs. Restricting sorting to alpha-beta TCR T cells was achieved in several experiments by an anti-gamma-delta TCR antibody.

Sequences were derived from PBMCs from blood, sampled on the day of vaccination. The chain links TRBV7-6 to TRBJ2-7; 10 nucleotides line up with TRBD1. The receptor's source is a man aged 50-59 years who received an inactivated influenza vaccine. The CDR3 is CASSLTRDRGREQYF. The CDR3 region has the DNA TGTGCCAGCAGCTTAACCCGGGACAGGGGCAGGGAGCAGTACTTC.